This section outlines one T cell receptor (beta chain) sequence together with its context. These data come from a study of blood T cell repertoires in COVID-19. Across the study: Sources were T cells, B-cell-depleted T cells, or PBMCs; the material itself was cDNA or gDNA.

Sequencing was performed with immunoSEQ multiplex PCR; in TCRdb, only in-frame clones are kept and a portion is missing. Of 150,000 to 200,000 clones in the sample, roughly 90% were seen once. Per germline, CDR1 SGHKS and CDR2 YYEKEE (reference sequence). Trimming removed 1 base from V and 5 bases from J, with 15 bases in between. This CDR3 has 15 residues. The chain has TRBV5-5 and TRBJ1-2, with D uncertain. The TCR comes from a man between 60 and 75 years old with active or convalescent COVID-19. Sequenced input: peripheral blood. As DNA, the CDR3 is TGTGCCAGCAGCTTGCGAGAGGTCGACTATTATGGCTACACCTTC. Its protein is CASSLREVDYYGYTF. Full variable domain (outside the CDR3, taken from reference TRBV5-5 and TRBJ1-2): DAGVTQSPTHLIKTRGQQVTLRCSPISGHKSVSWYQQVLGQGPQFIFQYYEKEERGRGNFPDRFSARQFPNYSSELNVNALLLGDSALYLCASSLREVDYYGYTFGSGTRLTVV.